A selection of T cell receptor beta chains follows, all from one sample in a study of T-cell memory formation after mild COVID-19. A single record per CDR3 protein comes from TCRdb applying MiXCR to the 5' RACE reads. This sample has fewer than 450,000 distinct CDR3 sequences, with 20% to 25% found just once. Sequencing was carried out using PBMCs or a T cell subset sorted from them (not recorded which). The receptors derive from an adult woman who had mild COVID-19 (a few samples of this study predate the infection). Cell type and time point are not known. CDR3s include the opening cysteine and the closing phenylalanine or tryptophan. The order of the fields is J gene, D gene, V gene, clone size, CDR3 DNA, CDR3 protein. A D gene is named only where the DNA matches it firmly. Clone size is stated in some rows and not others, as once, few, many or a class when expanded.

J gene: TRBJ1-5
D gene: NA
V gene: TRBV24-1
clone size: NA
CDR3 DNA: TGTGCCACCAGCCAGGGTAGCAATCAGCCCCAGCATTTT
CDR3 protein: CATSQGSNQPQHF

J gene: TRBJ2-1
D gene: NA
V gene: TRBV12-3/TRBV12-4
clone size: NA
CDR3 DNA: TGTGCCAGCAGGTATAGCCGCAGGTTATCCTACAATGAGCAGTTCTTC
CDR3 protein: CASRYSRRLSYNEQFF

J gene: TRBJ1-4
D gene: NA
V gene: TRBV20-1
clone size: few
CDR3 DNA: TGCAGTGCTAACGCATCTAGGGGGAAACTGTTTTTT
CDR3 protein: CSANASRGKLFF

J gene: TRBJ2-7
D gene: NA
V gene: TRBV29-1
clone size: NA
CDR3 DNA: TGCAGCGTACGCACGCCAAGGAGCTCCTACGAGCAGTACTTC
CDR3 protein: CSVRTPRSSYEQYF

J gene: TRBJ2-2
D gene: NA
V gene: TRBV12-3/TRBV12-4
clone size: NA
CDR3 DNA: TGTGCCAGCAGTTTCCGACGAGTCGGGGAGCTGTTTTTT
CDR3 protein: CASSFRRVGELFF

J gene: TRBJ1-1
D gene: TRBD1
V gene: TRBV5-1
clone size: NA
CDR3 DNA: TGCGCCAGCAGCCCGAGATCCGGGACAGCGAACACTGAAGCTTTCTTT
CDR3 protein: CASSPRSGTANTEAFF

J gene: TRBJ2-7
D gene: NA
V gene: TRBV5-1
clone size: NA
CDR3 DNA: TGCGCCAGCAGCTTACAGGGCACTGACGAGCAGTACTTC
CDR3 protein: CASSLQGTDEQYF

J gene: TRBJ2-7
D gene: NA
V gene: TRBV10-3
clone size: NA
CDR3 DNA: TGTGCCATCAGTGAGTCTCTAAGAAGGCCCTACGAGCAGTACTTC
CDR3 protein: CAISESLRRPYEQYF

J gene: TRBJ2-5
D gene: TRBD2
V gene: TRBV4-1
clone size: many
CDR3 DNA: TGCGCCAGCAGCCTCCAACCTAGCGGGCGACAAGAGACCCAGTACTTC
CDR3 protein: CASSLQPSGRQETQYF

J gene: TRBJ1-1
D gene: NA
V gene: TRBV18
clone size: NA
CDR3 DNA: TGTGCCAGCTCACCACAGAGGAGCGAAGCTTTCTTT
CDR3 protein: CASSPQRSEAFF

J gene: TRBJ2-5
D gene: NA
V gene: TRBV4-2
clone size: NA
CDR3 DNA: TGTGCCAGCAGCCAAGATTGGGCTTACCAAGAGACCCAGTACTTC
CDR3 protein: CASSQDWAYQETQYF

J gene: TRBJ2-7
D gene: NA
V gene: TRBV6-5
clone size: NA
CDR3 DNA: TGTGCCAGCAGTTACTCGACGTTCGGATACGAGCAGTACTTC
CDR3 protein: CASSYSTFGYEQYF

J gene: TRBJ1-2
D gene: NA
V gene: TRBV5-1
clone size: few
CDR3 DNA: TGCGCCAGCAGCTTGGCCGGGAGATGGGGCTACACCTTC
CDR3 protein: CASSLAGRWGYTF

J gene: TRBJ2-3
D gene: NA
V gene: TRBV15
clone size: NA
CDR3 DNA: TGTGCCACCAGCAGAGATTCGGATTGGGGGGCTGGCACAGATACGCAGTATTTT
CDR3 protein: CATSRDSDWGAGTDTQYF

J gene: TRBJ2-1
D gene: NA
V gene: TRBV7-2
clone size: NA
CDR3 DNA: TGTGCCAGCAGCTTGGGCGGGATCCTCAATGAGCAGTTCTTC
CDR3 protein: CASSLGGILNEQFF

J gene: TRBJ2-2
D gene: NA
V gene: TRBV7-3
clone size: few
CDR3 DNA: TGTGCCAGCAGCCCGGGACCGACATTCACCGGGGAGCTGTCTTTT
CDR3 protein: CASSPGPTFTGELSF

J gene: TRBJ2-2
D gene: TRBD2
V gene: TRBV5-1
clone size: few
CDR3 DNA: TGCGCCAGCAGCTTGGGAGCGGGGGCAAACACCGGGGAGCTGTTTTTT
CDR3 protein: CASSLGAGANTGELFF

J gene: TRBJ1-6
D gene: NA
V gene: TRBV20-1
clone size: few
CDR3 DNA: TGCAGTGCTAGTCGTCAGGAGAATAATTCACCCCTCCACTTT
CDR3 protein: CSASRQENNSPLHF

J gene: TRBJ1-2
D gene: NA
V gene: TRBV12-3/TRBV12-4
clone size: NA
CDR3 DNA: TGTGCCAGCAGCCCCGGGGAGGGTATCTATGGCTACACCTTC
CDR3 protein: CASSPGEGIYGYTF

J gene: TRBJ2-1
D gene: NA
V gene: TRBV29-1
clone size: NA
CDR3 DNA: TGCAGCGTTGAAGGACAAGCCGATGAGCAGTTCTTC
CDR3 protein: CSVEGQADEQFF

J gene: TRBJ1-1
D gene: NA
V gene: TRBV7-9
clone size: NA
CDR3 DNA: TGTGCCAGCAGCTTAGGACGGACGGGGACTGAAGCTTTCTTT
CDR3 protein: CASSLGRTGTEAFF

J gene: TRBJ2-1
D gene: NA
V gene: TRBV6-1
clone size: NA
CDR3 DNA: TGTGCCAGCAGTGCTCCCGTTAGGGGGTACTTATCCTACAATGAGCAGTTCTTC
CDR3 protein: CASSAPVRGYLSYNEQFF